The clone carrying this T cell receptor (beta chain) appeared a few times. Its antigen is still unknown. Blood sampling was done at baseline, cycle 4 day 1, and cycle 7 day 1. This sample is part of a study of OX40 agonist ivuxolimab in advanced cancers. Whole-study context: Averaging 60 years in age, with a range of roughly 23 to 85, the cohort was around 83% male.

Notes on the study in general: The antigen specificity of the peripheral T cells (those that were expanded) was not determined.

Produced via immunoSEQ multiplex PCR; TCRdb's table is partial and in-frame only. The repertoire holds tens of thousands of clones, with about 89% as singletons. Sample: CD4+ or CD8+ T cells sorted from blood, taken in a trial of the OX40 agonist ivuxolimab. The clonotype was recovered from an adult with an advanced solid tumor such as melanoma, head and neck, liver or kidney cancer.

This CDR3 reads CASSQDLAPGSGANVLTF. In DNA form, the CDR3 reads TGTGCCAGCAGCCAAGATCTAGCGCCCGGGTCTGGGGCCAACGTCCTGACTTTC. The chain recombines TRBV4-2 with TRBJ2-6, with a weak D call TRBD2 (6 bases). This CDR3 comprises 18 residues. CDR1 and CDR2 from the germline V gene are LGHNA and YNFKEQ. Trimming left V 0 bases short and J 1 base short, with 13 bases between.